This entry lists 27 T cell receptor beta chains sequenced from one sample in a study of regulatory T cells in long-lasting Graves disease. CDR3 regions were amplified by Arm-PCR using iRepertoire HTBI primers to build TCR beta libraries. One entry per CDR3 protein results from TCRdb running MiXCR on the multiplex PCR reads. Of 450,000 or so distinct CDR3 sequences in the sample, more than 20% were seen once. Specified time point: persistent/refractory GD, antithyroid drugs over 5 years with positive TRAb. RNA isolated from PBMCs was used to make the TCR library. This specimen was peripheral blood mononuclear cells (PBMCs), taken when the disease was refractory, from a patient treated with antithyroid drugs. These receptors were obtained from a female donor with Graves disease.

Written as DNA, the CDR3 is TGTGCCACCAGCAGAGTAAGAGGTTGGGGCCACAATGAGCAGTTCTTC. Translated, it gives CATSRVRGWGHNEQFF. The chain employs TRBV15 and TRBJ2-1; D perhaps matches TRBD1 (5 bases). Trimming stripped 1 base from V and 5 bases from J, with 15 bases between. Germline V gives CDR1 LNHNV, CDR2 YYDKDF (reference sequence). The CDR3 runs 16 residues.

There are many counts of this clonotype. The chain joins TRBV29-1 to TRBJ1-2; D is undetermined. V was clipped by 4 bases and J by 5 bases, with 14 bases between them. Germline CDR1 reads SQVTM; CDR2 reads ANQGSEA. The CDR3 covers 13 residues. This chain's CDR3 is CSVVAEIGYGYTF. CDR3 nucleotide sequence: TGCAGCGTTGTGGCGGAAATCGGTTATGGCTACACCTTC.

The sample holds many counts of this clonotype. The chain combines TRBV2 with TRBJ1-5; 7 bases map to TRBD1. This CDR3 is 13 amino acids long. Germline V CDR1 and CDR2: SNHLY, FYNNEI. J was trimmed by 7 bases and V by 6 bases; bases with no gene match: 6. CDR3 loop: CASSAGQYQPQHF. The CDR3 DNA reads TGTGCCAGCAGCGCGGGACAGTACCAGCCCCAGCATTTT.

The genes are TRBV7-9 and TRBJ2-2; D may be TRBD2 (6 bases). CDR1 is SEHNR, CDR2 FQNEAQ, per germline (reference sequence). V was cut by 1 base and J by 4 bases, with 7 bases left in between. The CDR3 totals 14 residues. In DNA, the CDR3 is TGTGCCAGCAGCTTAGTGACTAGCACCGGGGAGCTGTTTTTT. Protein sequence: CASSLVTSTGELFF.

This clonotype was detected only a few times. The chain links TRBV29-1 to TRBJ2-7; the match to TRBD1 covers 8 bases. This CDR3 spans 14 amino acids. Germline values: CDR1 SQVTM, CDR2 ANQGSEA. V dropped 4 bases and J dropped 2; count of bases not matched to a gene: 7. The CDR3 here is CSVGGTGQAYEQYF. The CDR3 DNA reads as TGCAGCGTTGGGGGAACGGGACAGGCCTACGAGCAGTACTTC.

The chain recombines TRBV4-1 with TRBJ2-2; no reliable D call. Germline V gene lookup returns CDR1 MGHRA and CDR2 YSYEKL. The CDR3 totals 15 residues. Trimming left V 1 base short and J 1 base short, with 7 bases between. CDR3 protein: CASSQVLGNTGELFF. The CDR3 DNA reads as TGCGCCAGCAGCCAAGTACTGGGGAACACCGGGGAGCTGTTTTTT.

This clonotype has a count of ten or more. The rearrangement links TRBV12-3 or TRBV12-4 to TRBJ2-7; TRBD2 matches 8 bases. V shed 7 bases and J 2 bases; nucleotides not matched to a gene: 7. CDR3 length equals 14 residues. In DNA form, the CDR3 reads TGTGCCAGCACGGGGGGGGACTGGGCCTACGAGCAGTACTTC. Translated, it gives CASTGGDWAYEQYF.

This clonotype showed up many times. Here the CDR3 DNA reads TGTGCCAGCAGTTACCTAGGACTAGCGCAACAAGAGACCCAGTACTTC. Translated: CASSYLGLAQQETQYF. The rearrangement links TRBV6-2 or TRBV6-3 to TRBJ2-5, with TRBD2 identical over 9 bases. CDR3 size: 16 residues. V was pared by 2 bases and J by 2 bases, with 6 bases of the junction left unmatched. Germline V gene sequence: CDR1 MNHEY, CDR2 SVGEGT.

V usage is TRBV9 and J usage is TRBJ1-5; TRBD1 agrees at 7 bases. The ends lost 3 bases at V and 5 bases at J; junction bases unmatched: 5. The germline V gene has CDR1 SGDLS and CDR2 YYNGEE. The CDR3 has 14 amino acids. The CDR3 DNA sequence: TGTGCCAGCAGCGAGGGACAGTTGCATCAGCCCCAGCATTTT. Translation: CASSEGQLHQPQHF. Filled out from reference TRBV9 and TRBJ1-5, the complete variable domain reads DSGVTQTPKHLITATGQRVTLRCSPRSGDLSVYWYQQSLDQGLQFLIQYYNGEERAKGNILERFSAQQFPDLHSELNLSSLELGDSALYFCASSEGQLHQPQHFGDGTRLSIL.

The CDR3 protein is CSVEGQGNGYTF. CDR3 DNA sequence: TGCAGCGTTGAAGGCCAGGGTAATGGCTACACCTTC. V is TRBV29-1 and J is TRBJ1-2, with D maybe TRBD1 (5 bases). V was cut by 1 base and J by 6 bases, with 9 bases left in between. Germline V CDR1 and CDR2: SQVTM, ANQGSEA. The CDR3 covers 12 residues.

This clonotype was observed a handful of times. The chain is built from TRBV14 and TRBJ2-3, with D uncertain. Germline-derived CDR1 and CDR2 are SGHDN and FVKESK. This CDR3 spans 13 amino acids. The V end was cut by 0 bases, the J end by 5 bases, with 6 bases between. DNA for the CDR3: TGTGCCAGCAGCCAAGAATTAGGAGATACGCAGTATTTT. It encodes CASSQELGDTQYF.

J is TRBJ2-4 and V is TRBV20-1, with 8 bases that match TRBD2. The DNA end is a closer match to TRBJ2-5, so the J assignment may be wrong. CDR3 length: 16 amino acids. CDR1 is DFQATT and CDR2 is SNEGSKA in the germline V gene (reference sequence). The CDR3: CSARDASGRRGETQYF. CDR3 coding DNA: TGCAGTGCTAGAGATGCCAGCGGGAGACGGGGAGAGACCCAGTACTTC.

As for this clonotype: One end of the junction does not line up with germline, which may come from a read error. The chain joins TRBV5-1 to TRBJ2-7, with unresolved D. The CDR3 totals 14 residues. The germline V gene encodes CDR1 SGHRS and CDR2 YFSETQ. CDR3 residues: CASRRIIDSYGQYF. The CDR3 DNA is TGCGCCAGCAGGAGGATTATTGACTCCTACGGGCAGTACTTC.

In its sample, this clonotype was seen a few times. The V and J genes are TRBV7-3 and TRBJ2-1, with D unclear. Germline CDR1 is SGHTA and CDR2 is FQGTGA. V shed 5 bases and J shed 7 bases, with 12 bases lying between them. There are 13 residues in the CDR3. Here the CDR3 reads CASSAYPRNEQFF. CDR3 DNA: TGTGCCAGCAGCGCTTATCCCCGGAATGAGCAGTTCTTC.

This clonotype showed up just a few times. V usage is TRBV7-9 and J usage is TRBJ1-4; D not resolved. V was shortened by 5 bases and J by 3 bases, with 13 bases between the two germline ends. The CDR3 extends over 15 amino acids. CDR1 is SEHNR and CDR2 is FQNEAQ in the germline V gene (reference sequence). CDR3 coding DNA: TGTGCCAGCAGCGGAGTTGGGGTTTCTAATGAAAAACTGTTTTTT. Protein product: CASSGVGVSNEKLFF.

The table lists this clonotype with many counts. The chain employs TRBV5-1 and TRBJ2-7; weak D call: TRBD1 (8 bases). CDR1 is SGHRS and CDR2 is YFSETQ in the germline V gene. Trimming took 4 bases from V and 5 from J, leaving 16 bases between them. The CDR3 consists of 14 residues. CDR3 in amino acids: CASSPRTGRDEQYF. DNA of the CDR3: TGCGCCAGCAGCCCGAGGACAGGGAGGGACGAGCAGTACTTC. Drawing the rest from reference TRBV5-1 and TRBJ2-7, the complete variable domain is KAGVTQTPRYLIKTRGQQVTLSCSPISGHRSVSWYQQTPGQGLQFLFEYFSETQRNKGNFPGRFSGRQFSNSRSEMNVSTLELGDSALYLCASSPRTGRDEQYFGPGTRLTVT.

A single count supports this clonotype. This may be a read error: a much more frequent sequence differs by one nucleotide. In this CDR3 the conserved last residue, phenylalanine or tryptophan, is missing, so a read error is likely. The chain recombines TRBV29-1 with TRBJ1-1, with a weak D call TRBD1 (5 bases). The V end was cut by 4 bases, the J end by 1 base, with 13 bases between. Germline CDR1 is SQVTM and CDR2 is ANQGSEA. This CDR3 has 14 residues. The CDR3 DNA reads as TGCAGCGTTGCGGGCGGGGCCCAGAACACTGAAGCTTTCCTT. Translating it yields CSVAGGAQNTEAFL.

This clonotype has more than one count but fewer than ten. The chain carries TRBV9 and TRBJ2-2; D uncertain. The CDR3 loop spans 13 amino acids. Trimming removed 4 bases from V and 1 base from J, with 5 bases in between. The germline gives CDR1 SGDLS, CDR2 YYNGEE. CDR3 loop: CASSHMNTGELFF. The CDR3 coding sequence is TGTGCCAGCAGCCACATGAACACCGGGGAGCTGTTTTTT.

This clonotype occurred many times. The V and J genes are TRBV20-1 and TRBJ1-2; tentatively, D is TRBD1 (5 bases). CDR1 and CDR2 from the germline V gene are DFQATT and SNEGSKA (reference sequence). V shed 3 bases and J shed 8 bases, with 19 bases lying between them. CDR3 length: 14 residues. The CDR3 sequence is CSARAGRGLKGYTF. Here the CDR3 DNA reads TGCAGTGCTAGGGCGGGTCGGGGCCTGAAAGGCTACACCTTC.

This clonotype appeared many times. CDR3 bases: TGTGCCAGCAGCCTGGACAGGGGGACTACGAGGGAGCAGTACTTC. It is translated as CASSLDRGTTREQYF. This chain connects TRBV3-1 to TRBJ2-7; 10 positions agree with TRBD1. This CDR3 region has 15 residues. In germline, CDR1 is LGHDT, CDR2 YNNKEL (reference sequence). The junction had 10 bases not matched to a gene; V was cut back by 4 bases and J by 7 bases.

This clonotype was counted only a few times. V gene TRBV5-6 combines with J gene TRBJ2-7, with 8 bases matching TRBD1. The CDR3 length is 15 residues. Germline values: CDR1 SGHDT, CDR2 YYEEEE. After removal of 4 bases from V and 2 bases from J, the junction contained 8 bases not matched to a gene. The CDR3, as DNA: TGTGCCAGCAGCCCAGGGGGCAGGGGTCCCTACGAGCAGTACTTC. Translated, it gives CASSPGGRGPYEQYF. The variable domain in full, completed from reference TRBV5-6 and TRBJ2-7, reads DAGVTQSPTHLIKTRGQQVTLRCSPKSGHDTVSWYQQALGQGPQFIFQYYEEEERQRGNFPDRFSGHQFPNYSSELNVNALLLGDSALYLCASSPGGRGPYEQYFGPGTRLTVT.

This clonotype was found many times. This chain connects TRBV2 to TRBJ1-1; D unresolved. CDR1 is SNHLY and CDR2 is FYNNEI in the germline V gene. The CDR3 has 12 amino acids. Trimming left V 4 bases short and J 1 base short, with 4 bases between. In DNA form, the CDR3 reads TGTGCCAGCAGTGTTAGGAACACTGAAGCTTTCTTT. Translated: CASSVRNTEAFF.

The chain links TRBV4-1 to TRBJ1-4; D is unresolved. From germline, CDR1 is MGHRA and CDR2 YSYEKL. This CDR3 region has 14 residues. V was clipped by 6 bases and J by 5 bases, with 13 bases between them. The CDR3 DNA is TGCGCCAGCAGTCCACTAGGGAAGAATGAAAAACTGTTTTTT. Protein sequence: CASSPLGKNEKLFF.

The chain has TRBV9 and TRBJ1-2, with TRBD1 as a possible D gene (6 bases). The CDR3 extends over 16 amino acids. V shed 4 bases and J shed 7 bases, with 23 bases lying between them. Germline V lookup: CDR1 SGDLS, CDR2 YYNGEE. CDR3 residues: CASSLDLAGDGRGYTF. The CDR3 nucleotides read TGTGCCAGCAGCCTTGATCTGGCAGGGGACGGGCGTGGCTACACCTTC.

The V gene is TRBV6-5, the J gene TRBJ2-5; 12 nucleotides line up with TRBD2. V shed 2 bases and J 2 bases; nucleotides not matched to a gene: 6. The CDR3 loop spans 17 amino acids. Germline CDR1 reads MNHEY; CDR2 reads SVGAGI. CDR3: CASSYPGLAGLQETQYF. The CDR3 region has the DNA TGTGCCAGCAGTTACCCTGGACTAGCGGGGCTACAAGAGACCCAGTACTTC.

The rearrangement joins TRBV11-2 to TRBJ2-5; D gene uncertain. The CDR3 contains 11 residues. V shed 2 bases and J shed 7 bases, with 5 bases lying between them. From germline, CDR1 is SGHAT and CDR2 FQNNGV. CDR3 loop: CASSLSSTQYF. The CDR3 DNA reads as TGTGCCAGCAGCTTATCCTCGACCCAGTACTTC.

Worth noting for this clonotype: A much larger clone is a single base away; this may be a read error. The chain has TRBV6-5 and TRBJ1-6; D remains unclear. The CDR3 is 17 residues long. Germline V gene data show CDR1 as MNHEY and CDR2 as SVGAGI. The V and J ends lost 4 bases and 9 bases respectively, with 22 bases between them. The CDR3 is CASSSDGRIYNGSPLHF. The CDR3 region has the DNA TGTGCCAGCAGTTCGGACGGACGGATCTATAACGGTTCACCCCTCCACTTT.